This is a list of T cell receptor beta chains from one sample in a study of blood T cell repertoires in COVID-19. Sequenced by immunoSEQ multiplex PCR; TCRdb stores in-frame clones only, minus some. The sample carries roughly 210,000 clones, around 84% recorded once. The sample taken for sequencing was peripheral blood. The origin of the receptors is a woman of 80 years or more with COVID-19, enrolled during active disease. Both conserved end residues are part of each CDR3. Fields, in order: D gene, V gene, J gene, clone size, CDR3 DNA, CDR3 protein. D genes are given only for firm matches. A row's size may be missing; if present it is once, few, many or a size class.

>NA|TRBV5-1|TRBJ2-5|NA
TGCGCCAGCAGCTTAGGGCAGGGTGTGGAGACCCAGTACTTC
CASSLGQGVETQYF
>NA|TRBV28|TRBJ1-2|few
TGTGCCAGCAGTTTCGGCAGGGTAGATGGCTACACCTTC
CASSFGRVDGYTF
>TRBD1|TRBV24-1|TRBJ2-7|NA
TGTGCCACCAGAGAGACAGGGGGGTCCTACGAGCAGTACTTC
CATRETGGSYEQYF
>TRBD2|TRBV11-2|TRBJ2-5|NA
TGTGCCAGCAGCTACGGGTCGACTAGCGGGTCACAAGAGACCCAGTACTTC
CASSYGSTSGSQETQYF
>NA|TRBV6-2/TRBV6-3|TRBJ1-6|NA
TGTGCCAGCAGTTACTCGCAAAGGAGCTCCTATAATTCACCCCTCCACTTT
CASSYSQRSSYNSPLHF
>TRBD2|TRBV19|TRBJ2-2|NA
TGTGCCAGTAGCAATCATCCGGGACTAGCGGGAAACACCGGGGAGCTGTTTTTT
CASSNHPGLAGNTGELFF
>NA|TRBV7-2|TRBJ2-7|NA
TGTGCCAGCAGCTTAGGGGCAGAATACTACGAGCAGTACTTC
CASSLGAEYYEQYF
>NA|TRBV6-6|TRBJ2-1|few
TGTGCCAGCAGTCCTCAGGGGCCCTACAATGAGCAGTTCTTC
CASSPQGPYNEQFF
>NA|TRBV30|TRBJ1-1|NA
TGTGCCTGGAGTGTAGGGGGTGCTGAAGCTTTCTTT
CAWSVGGAEAFF
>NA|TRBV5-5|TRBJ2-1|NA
TGTGCCAGCAGCTTCATTTACAATGAGCAGTTCTTC
CASSFIYNEQFF
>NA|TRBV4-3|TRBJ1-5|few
TGCGCCAGCAGCCAAGAGGCGGGGTTCGTTCAGCCCCAGCATTTT
CASSQEAGFVQPQHF
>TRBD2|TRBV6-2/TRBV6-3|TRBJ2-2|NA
TGTGCCAGCAGTTACTCAGGTCTAGCGGGGGCCGGGGAGCTGTTTTTT
CASSYSGLAGAGELFF
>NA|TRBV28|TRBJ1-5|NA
TGTGCCAGCAGTTTTAGGCGGGGGGCAGGGAATCAGCCCCAGCATTTT
CASSFRRGAGNQPQHF
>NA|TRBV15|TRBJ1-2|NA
TGTGCCACCAGCAGAGATCGCGCAGGGGATGGCTACACCTTC
CATSRDRAGDGYTF
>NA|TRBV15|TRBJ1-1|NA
TGTGCCACCAGCAGAGATCGGACTGAAGCTTTCTTT
CATSRDRTEAFF
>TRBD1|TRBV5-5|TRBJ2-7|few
TGTGCCAGCAGCTTGGCGACAGGGGAATACGAGCAGTACTTC
CASSLATGEYEQYF
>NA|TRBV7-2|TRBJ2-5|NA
TGTGCCAGCAGCTCCACAACACCCAGAGGCCAGTACTTC
CASSSTTPRGQYF
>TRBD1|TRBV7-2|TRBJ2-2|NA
TGTGCCAGCAGCCCTGGACAGGAACCAAGGGAGCTGTTTTTT
CASSPGQEPRELFF
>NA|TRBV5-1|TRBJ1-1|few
TGCGCCAGCAGATCTCTAGGAGCCCAAAACACTGAAGCTTTCTTT
CASRSLGAQNTEAFF
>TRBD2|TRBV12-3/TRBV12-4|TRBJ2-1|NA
TGTGCCAGCAGTTGGGGGGGAAATGAGCAGTTCTTC
CASSWGGNEQFF
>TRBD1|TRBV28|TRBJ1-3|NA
TGTGCCAGCAGTTTTTCGGGACAGGGCTCTGGAAACACCATATATTTT
CASSFSGQGSGNTIYF
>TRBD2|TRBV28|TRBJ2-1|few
TGTGCCAGCAGCCGCTCCCTTAGACTAGCGGGGGTGGTAGAGCAGTTCTTC
CASSRSLRLAGVVEQFF
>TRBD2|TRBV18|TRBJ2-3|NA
TGTGCCAGCTCACCTAGCGGGGGGGCCCTCACACAGTATTTT
CASSPSGGALTQYF
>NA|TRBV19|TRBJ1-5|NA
TGTGCCAGTAGTATAGGAGTACAGGGCATAAGGAATCAGCCCCAGCATTTT
CASSIGVQGIRNQPQHF
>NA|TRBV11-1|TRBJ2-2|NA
TGTGCCAGCAGCTTGTTCGGTGGCGGGGAGCTGTTTTTT
CASSLFGGGELFF
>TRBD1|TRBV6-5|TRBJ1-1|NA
TGTGCCAGCAGTTACACCGGACAGGGGAAGGGTGAAGCTTTCTTT
CASSYTGQGKGEAFF
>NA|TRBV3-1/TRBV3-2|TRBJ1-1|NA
TGTGCCAGCAGCCAACAGGACAGGAACACTGAAGCTTTCTTT
CASSQQDRNTEAFF
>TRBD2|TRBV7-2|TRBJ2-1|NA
TGTGCCAGCAGCTTAGCGCTGGCGGGGGGCGGCAATGAGCAGTTCTTC
CASSLALAGGGNEQFF
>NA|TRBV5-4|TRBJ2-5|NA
TGTGCCAGCAGCCTGGATTCACCTACCAGGATGGAGACCCAGTACTTC
CASSLDSPTRMETQYF
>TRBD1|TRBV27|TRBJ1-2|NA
TGTGCCAGCAGTCGCGGACAGGGGGTTAACTATGGCTACACCTTC
CASSRGQGVNYGYTF
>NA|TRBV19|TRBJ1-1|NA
TGTGCCAGTAGTATAGAGGGAGGGTCTGAAGCTTTCTTT
CASSIEGGSEAFF
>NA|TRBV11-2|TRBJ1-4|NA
TGTGCCAGCGGCCACCGGGACAACTTAAGCGAAAAACTGTTTTTT
CASGHRDNLSEKLFF
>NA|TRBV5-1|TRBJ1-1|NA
TGCGCCAGCAGCTTGGTCCCGGGACAGAACACTGAAGCTTTCTTT
CASSLVPGQNTEAFF